A single sample gave rise to the 22 T cell receptor beta chains below, sequenced in a study of a mutant IDH1 vaccine in newly diagnosed glioma. Libraries were prepared by immunoSEQ multiplex PCR; TCRdb keeps only in-frame clonotypes and omits some of them. Of approximately 92,000 clones in the sample, around 77% were seen once. Time point defined: baseline, week 1 (first vaccination visit). Stated treatment: pre-vaccination baseline after standard-of-care therapy. This sample comprised PBMCs, obtained from a glioma patient treated with radiotherapy, temozolomide or both. These receptors were collected from a man aged 40-49 years with glioma.

The rearrangement joins TRBV5-1 to TRBJ2-7, with 8 bases fitting TRBD2. CDR1 is SGHRS and CDR2 is YFSETQ in the germline V gene. The CDR3 covers 16 residues. With V trimmed by 0 bases and J by 3 bases, 8 bases remained unmatched. CDR3: CASSLGVAGILYEQYF. CDR3 DNA sequence: TGCGCCAGCAGCTTGGGGGTAGCGGGGATTCTCTACGAGCAGTACTTC.

The sample holds one count of this clone. The chain uses TRBV18 and TRBJ2-4; D is possibly TRBD1 (6 bases). From germline, CDR1 is KGHSH and CDR2 LQKENI. The CDR3 totals 16 residues. Trimming took off 3 bases at V and 7 bases at J, with 19 bases between the two ends. CDR3 coding DNA: TGTGCCAGCTCACCTAATTCAGGGGACGTGGGGAACATTCAGTACTTC. Its translation: CASSPNSGDVGNIQYF.

The chain joins TRBV7-2 to TRBJ1-1, with D maybe TRBD1 (5 bases). Germline V CDR1 and CDR2: SGHTA, FQGNSA. The CDR3 is 15 residues long. V was cut by 5 bases and J by 3 bases, with 16 bases left in between. Here the CDR3 reads CASSPIHRGDTEAFF. The CDR3 DNA sequence: TGTGCCAGCAGCCCCATCCACCGGGGGGACACTGAAGCTTTCTTT.

The rearrangement links TRBV5-8 to TRBJ1-2, with D unclear. V was pared by 4 bases and J by 6 bases, with 10 bases between. Germline-derived CDR1 and CDR2 are SGHTS and YDEGEE. There are 12 residues in the CDR3. CDR3 in DNA: TGTGCCAGCAGCCCGGCCGAGGATGGCTACACCTTC. The encoded protein is CASSPAEDGYTF.

The table lists this clone with a few counts. The chain links TRBV5-5 to TRBJ1-6; no firm D call. V was cut by 4 bases and J by 1 base, with 9 bases left in between. This CDR3 is built from 15 residues. CDR1 and CDR2 from the germline V gene are SGHKS and YYEKEE (reference sequence). The CDR3 nucleotides read TGTGCCAGCAGCCGGACGGAGTCCTATAATTCACCCCTCCACTTT. This sequence encodes CASSRTESYNSPLHF. Combining the CDR3 with reference TRBV5-5 and TRBJ1-6 gives the whole variable domain DAGVTQSPTHLIKTRGQQVTLRCSPISGHKSVSWYQQVLGQGPQFIFQYYEKEERGRGNFPDRFSARQFPNYSSELNVNALLLGDSALYLCASSRTESYNSPLHFGNGTRLTVT.

The J gene is TRBJ1-1, the V gene TRBV7-2; 9 nucleotides match TRBD1. Trimming at V came to 6 bases and at J to 5 bases, leaving 7 bases not matched to a gene. The CDR3 contains 14 residues. Germline CDR1 is SGHTA and CDR2 is FQGNSA. CDR3 sequence (DNA): TGTGCCAGCAGACCTACAGGGGGCGATACTGAAGCTTTCTTT. Its protein product is CASRPTGGDTEAFF.

V and J are TRBV29-1 and TRBJ2-7; tentative D call: TRBD1 (6 bases). The length of the CDR3 is 15 residues. V was trimmed by 2 bases and J by 4 bases, leaving 18 bases between them. Looked up from germline, CDR1 is SQVTM and CDR2 is ANQGSEA. The CDR3, as DNA: TGCAGCGTTGAAAAAAAAGGGGGTACCTATTACGAGCAGTACTTC. This sequence encodes CSVEKKGGTYYEQYF.

The chain has TRBV5-5 and TRBJ1-3; D is undetermined. V dropped 5 bases and J dropped 2 bases, with 11 bases sitting between them. The CDR3 is 14 residues long. Germline CDR1 and CDR2: SGHKS and YYEKEE (reference sequence). CDR3 loop: CASSYVTAGNTIYF. For the CDR3, the DNA is TGTGCCAGCAGTTATGTGACCGCTGGAAACACCATATATTTT. Full variable domain (missing parts from reference TRBV5-5 and TRBJ1-3): DAGVTQSPTHLIKTRGQQVTLRCSPISGHKSVSWYQQVLGQGPQFIFQYYEKEERGRGNFPDRFSARQFPNYSSELNVNALLLGDSALYLCASSYVTAGNTIYFGEGSWLTVV.

The sample holds a few counts of this clone. The chain is built from TRBV15 and TRBJ2-7, with 7 bases lining up with TRBD1. The germline V gene encodes CDR1 LNHNV and CDR2 YYDKDF (reference sequence). This CDR3 has 15 residues. V lost 1 base, J lost 3 bases, and 6 bases stayed unmatched. CDR3 protein: CATSRVLGDSYEQYF. The CDR3 coding sequence is TGTGCCACCAGCAGAGTTTTGGGGGACAGCTACGAGCAGTACTTC. The full variable domain, with the rest looked up from reference TRBV15 and TRBJ2-7, is DAMVIQNPRYQVTQFGKPVTLSCSQTLNHNVMYWYQQKSSQAPKLLFHYYDKDFNNEADTPDNFQSRRPNTSFCFLDIRSPGLGDTAMYLCATSRVLGDSYEQYFGPGTRLTVT.

The chain couples TRBV28 to TRBJ1-1; no definite D call. The CDR3 is 13 amino acids. The germline gives CDR1 MDHEN, CDR2 SYDVKM. V lost 4 bases, J lost 5 bases, and 11 bases lay in between. The CDR3 nucleotides read TGTGCCAGCAGTTCCGGAGTGAGGACTGAAGCTTTCTTT. Translating gives CASSSGVRTEAFF.

The chain links TRBV19 to TRBJ2-1, with TRBD1 identical over 7 bases. Germline lookup yields CDR1 LNHDA and CDR2 SQIVND (reference sequence). This CDR3 is built from 13 residues. With 5 bases clipped from V and 5 bases from J, the junction kept 3 bases outside the gene matches. The CDR3 nucleotides are TGTGCCAGTAGTTTGGGACAGAACAATGAGCAGTTCTTC. Residues: CASSLGQNNEQFF.

The V and J genes are TRBV5-4 and TRBJ2-1; D call uncertain. The V end lost 4 bases, the J end lost 6 bases, and 14 bases lay between the germline ends. Germline loops: CDR1 SGHNT, CDR2 YYREEE (reference sequence). CDR3 length: 14 amino acids. CDR3 sequence (DNA): TGTGCCAGCAGCCCCACCCGCCGGGTCAATGAGCAGTTCTTC. Amino acid sequence: CASSPTRRVNEQFF.

The rearrangement joins TRBV7-2 to TRBJ2-1; 14 nucleotides match TRBD2. There are 15 residues in the CDR3. CDR1 SGHTA and CDR2 FQGNSA come from the germline V gene. Losses at the gene ends were 5 bases for V and 4 bases for J; bases not matched to a gene: 1. The CDR3 spells CASSRTSGGYNEQFF. The CDR3 region has the DNA TGTGCCAGCAGCCGGACTAGCGGGGGGTACAATGAGCAGTTCTTC. Supplemented by reference TRBV7-2 and TRBJ2-1, the full variable domain reads GAGVSQSPSNKVTEKGKDVELRCDPISGHTALYWYRQSLGQGLEFLIYFQGNSAPDKSGLPSDRFSAERTGGSVSTLTIQRTQQEDSAVYLCASSRTSGGYNEQFFGPGTRLTVL.

On this clone itself: This same CDR3 is encoded by further DNA sequences in the sample. The gene calls are TRBV10-3 and TRBJ2-5; D is possibly TRBD2 (5 bases). V lost 3 bases and J lost 5, with 10 bases in between. This CDR3 region has 13 residues. The germline V gene encodes CDR1 ENHRY and CDR2 SYGVKD. DNA for the CDR3: TGTGCCATCAGTGAAGAGGGCGGCGAGACCCAGTACTTC. Protein: CAISEEGGETQYF.

CDR3 amino acids: CASSLAPETQYF. CDR3 coding DNA: TGTGCCAGCAGCTTAGCACCAGAGACCCAGTACTTC. The chain links TRBV7-9 to TRBJ2-5; unclear D gene. Germline-derived CDR1 and CDR2 are SEHNR and FQNEAQ (reference sequence). The CDR3 contains 12 residues. Trimming took off 0 bases at V and 4 bases at J, with 3 bases between the two ends.

This clone was observed a handful of times. The chain recombines TRBV5-1 with TRBJ2-6; D might be TRBD2 (6 bases). V shed 1 base and J shed 0 bases, with 11 bases lying between them. CDR1 is SGHRS and CDR2 is YFSETQ in the germline V gene. The CDR3 loop spans 17 amino acids. CDR3 in amino acids: CASSLISGGSGANVLTF. The DNA for the CDR3 is TGCGCCAGCAGCTTGATATCCGGGGGCTCTGGGGCCAACGTCCTGACTTTC.

V is TRBV30 and J is TRBJ1-1, with TRBD1 identical over 10 bases. The CDR3 sequence is 16 residues long. The V gene's germline CDR1 is GTSNPN and CDR2 SVGIG (reference sequence). After removal of 3 bases from V and 5 bases from J, the junction contained 12 bases not matched to a gene. CDR3 protein: CAWSTLGPGQGTEAFF. In DNA, the CDR3 is TGTGCCTGGAGCACACTCGGTCCGGGACAGGGGACTGAAGCTTTCTTT.

V gene TRBV18 combines with J gene TRBJ2-5; 9 nucleotides match TRBD1. J was trimmed by 2 bases and V by 3 bases; bases with no gene match: 1. This CDR3 is 14 amino acids long. Per the germline V gene, CDR1 is KGHSH and CDR2 is LQKENI. The CDR3 spells CASSPGQGQETQYF. The CDR3 DNA sequence: TGTGCCAGCTCACCGGGACAGGGTCAAGAGACCCAGTACTTC. The full variable domain, rest sourced from reference TRBV18 and TRBJ2-5, is NAGVMQNPRHLVRRRGQEARLRCSPMKGHSHVYWYRQLPEEGLKFMVYLQKENIIDESGMPKERFSAEFPKEGPSILRIQQVVRGDSAAYFCASSPGQGQETQYFGPGTRLLVL.

V gene TRBV6-5 combines with J gene TRBJ1-5; D unclear. Germline assignment: CDR1 MNHEY and CDR2 SVGAGI. V was trimmed by 4 bases and J by 0 bases, leaving 4 bases between them. This CDR3 has 13 amino acids. As DNA, the CDR3 is TGTGCCAGCAGTTCTAATAGCAATCAGCCCCAGCATTTT. This encodes CASSSNSNQPQHF.

The V gene is TRBV27, the J gene TRBJ2-1; TRBD2 is a possible D gene (6 bases). Deletions cut 8 bases from V and 4 bases from J, with 27 bases between. The CDR3 is made up of 18 amino acids. Per germline, CDR1 MNHEY and CDR2 SMNVEV (reference sequence). CDR3 amino acids: CASRNGLAGIGLYNEQFF. CDR3 DNA: TGTGCCAGCCGCAACGGTTTGGCGGGGATCGGGCTATACAATGAGCAGTTCTTC.

This chain connects TRBV30 to TRBJ1-1; no reliable D call. CDR1 and CDR2 (germline): GTSNPN, SVGIG (reference sequence). V was cut by 5 bases and J by 2 bases, with 9 bases left in between. The CDR3 loop spans 12 amino acids. The CDR3 sequence is CAWGPTNTEAFF. CDR3 nucleotide sequence: TGTGCCTGGGGTCCTACTAACACTGAAGCTTTCTTT.

Here the CDR3 reads CASSQRGWGPEKLFF. Here the CDR3 DNA reads TGTGCCAGCAGCCAAAGGGGGTGGGGTCCAGAAAAACTGTTTTTT. The chain links TRBV21-1 to TRBJ1-4; TRBD1 reflects the table's D call only, with no check against the DNA. TRBV21-1 is a pseudogene segment. The CDR3 contains 15 residues.